Sequencing of this T cell receptor beta chain was carried out in a study of blood T cell repertoires in COVID-19. Across the whole study: COVID-19 samples collected from the United States, Italy and Spain covered acute and convalescent phases.

Authors' data handling: Nucleated cell counts were estimated from reference gene primer amplification. Some clones are missing from TCRdb's copy, which holds only in-frame ones; the method was immunoSEQ multiplex PCR. V and J calls and clone size are copied from that table; D and trimming were computed from the DNA. The sample has 65,000 to 95,000 clones, approximately 85% seen once. V lost 6 bases, J lost 4 bases, and 13 bases lay in between. In germline, CDR1 is MNHEY, CDR2 SVGAGI. This CDR3 is built from 14 residues. The chain joins TRBV6-5 to TRBJ2-1, with D possibly matching TRBD2 (7 bases). Sequencing input: peripheral blood. This TCR derives from a man between 65 and 85 years old with acute or convalescent COVID-19. The CDR3 DNA is TGTGCCAGCAGAACTCGGGGGGCGTACAATGAGCAGTTCTTC. Translating it yields CASRTRGAYNEQFF.